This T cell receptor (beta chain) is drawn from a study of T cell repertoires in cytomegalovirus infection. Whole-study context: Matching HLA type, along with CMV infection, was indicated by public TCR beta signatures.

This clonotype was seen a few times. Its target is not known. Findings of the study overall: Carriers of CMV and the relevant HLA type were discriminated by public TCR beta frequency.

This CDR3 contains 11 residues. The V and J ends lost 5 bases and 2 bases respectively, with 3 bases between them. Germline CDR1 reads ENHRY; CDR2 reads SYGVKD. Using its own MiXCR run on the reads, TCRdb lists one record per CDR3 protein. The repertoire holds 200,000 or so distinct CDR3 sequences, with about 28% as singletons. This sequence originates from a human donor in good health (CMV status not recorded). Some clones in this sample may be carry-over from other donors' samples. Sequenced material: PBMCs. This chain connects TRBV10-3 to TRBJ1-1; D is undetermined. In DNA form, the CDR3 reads TGTGCCATCAGTACTAACACTGAAGCTTTCTTT. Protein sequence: CAISTNTEAFF.